This T cell receptor (beta chain) emerged from a study of cytomegalovirus exposure and HLA in healthy donors. Study as a whole: Among the 398 genotyped donors, 65% to 90% were placed in the Caucasian-associated ancestry cluster. Broader study findings: A missense DCLRE1C variant was associated with V- and J-gene trimming of TCR beta chains in a later analysis, and an independent cohort replicated the association.

For this clone: The target antigen is unknown.

V lost 5 bases to trimming and J lost 5 bases; unmatched junction nucleotides: 6. The CDR3 loop spans 14 amino acids. Germline V gene data show CDR1 as SQVTM and CDR2 as ANQGSEA. A multiplex PCR was run with 60 Vbeta primers and 13 Jbeta primers. Source study methods: An analysis performed later counted 70 million to 90 million unique TCR beta chains (approximately 12 million of them shared). TCRdb's copy holds only in-frame clones and misses some; the assay was immunoSEQ multiplex PCR. V and J calls and clone size follow that table, whereas D and trimming were derived from the DNA. The sample lists about 97,000 clones; approximately 64% were seen once.

This chain uses TRBV29-1 with TRBJ1-4; TRBD1 matches at 9 bases. The receptor comes from a human donor in good health. Sequenced sample: PBMCs. Written as DNA, the CDR3 is TGCAGCGTTAAAATCGGGACAGGGAATGAAAAACTGTTTTTT. Its translation is CSVKIGTGNEKLFF.